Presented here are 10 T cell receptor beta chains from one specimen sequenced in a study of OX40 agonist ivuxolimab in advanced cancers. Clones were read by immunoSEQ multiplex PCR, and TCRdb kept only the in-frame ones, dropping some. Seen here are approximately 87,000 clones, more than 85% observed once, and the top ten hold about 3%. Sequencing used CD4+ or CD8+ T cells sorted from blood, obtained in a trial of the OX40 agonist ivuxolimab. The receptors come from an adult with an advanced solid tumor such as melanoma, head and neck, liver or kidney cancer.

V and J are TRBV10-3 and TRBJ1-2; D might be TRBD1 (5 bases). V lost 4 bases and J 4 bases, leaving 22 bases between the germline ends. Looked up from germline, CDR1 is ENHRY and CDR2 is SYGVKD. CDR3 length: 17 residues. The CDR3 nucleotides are TGTGCCATCAGTGGAGGGGTTAGCCCTCAGGGTGCCTATGGCTACACCTTC. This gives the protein CAISGGVSPQGAYGYTF.

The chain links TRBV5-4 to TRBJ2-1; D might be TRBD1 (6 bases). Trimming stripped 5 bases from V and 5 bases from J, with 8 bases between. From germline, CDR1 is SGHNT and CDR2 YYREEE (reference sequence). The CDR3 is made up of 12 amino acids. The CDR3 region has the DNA TGTGCCAGCAGTCGACAGGACAATGAGCAGTTCTTC. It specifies CASSRQDNEQFF.

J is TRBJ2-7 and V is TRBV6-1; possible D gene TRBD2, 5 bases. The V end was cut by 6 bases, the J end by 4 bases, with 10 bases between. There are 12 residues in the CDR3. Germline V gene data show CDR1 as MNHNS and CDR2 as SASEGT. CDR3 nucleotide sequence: TGTGCCAGCAGGAAGGGAGCTTACGAGCAGTACTTC. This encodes CASRKGAYEQYF.

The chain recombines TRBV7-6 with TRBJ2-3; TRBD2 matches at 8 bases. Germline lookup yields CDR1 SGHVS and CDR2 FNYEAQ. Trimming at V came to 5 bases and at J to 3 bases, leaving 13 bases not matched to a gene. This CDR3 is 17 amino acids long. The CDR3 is CASSPDWQRETTDTQYF. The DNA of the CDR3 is TGTGCCAGCAGCCCCGATTGGCAGCGGGAGACGACAGATACGCAGTATTTT.

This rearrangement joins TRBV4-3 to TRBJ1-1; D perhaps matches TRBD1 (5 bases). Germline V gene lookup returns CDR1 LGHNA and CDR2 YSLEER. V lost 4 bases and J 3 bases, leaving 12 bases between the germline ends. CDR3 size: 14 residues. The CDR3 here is CASSPGRTDTEAFF. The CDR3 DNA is TGCGCCAGCAGCCCGGGGCGGACGGACACTGAAGCTTTCTTT.

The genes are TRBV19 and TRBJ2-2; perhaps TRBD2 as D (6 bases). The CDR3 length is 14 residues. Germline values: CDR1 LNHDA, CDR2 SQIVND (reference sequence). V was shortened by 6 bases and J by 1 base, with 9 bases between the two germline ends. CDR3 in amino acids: CASSLGGNTGELFF. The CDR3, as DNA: TGTGCCAGTAGCCTGGGAGGGAACACCGGGGAGCTGTTTTTT.

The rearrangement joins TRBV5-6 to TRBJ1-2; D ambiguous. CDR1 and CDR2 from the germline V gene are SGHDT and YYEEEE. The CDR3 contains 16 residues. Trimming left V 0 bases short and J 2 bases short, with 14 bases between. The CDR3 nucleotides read TGTGCCAGCAGCTTGGAAGGCAGAGATTTAAACTATGGCTACACCTTC. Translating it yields CASSLEGRDLNYGYTF.

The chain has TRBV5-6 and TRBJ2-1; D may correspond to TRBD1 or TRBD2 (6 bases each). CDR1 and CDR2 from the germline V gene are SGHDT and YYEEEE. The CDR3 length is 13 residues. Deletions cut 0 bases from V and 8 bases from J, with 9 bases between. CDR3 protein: CASSLERGDEQFF. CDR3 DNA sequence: TGTGCCAGCAGCTTGGAAAGGGGGGATGAGCAGTTCTTC.

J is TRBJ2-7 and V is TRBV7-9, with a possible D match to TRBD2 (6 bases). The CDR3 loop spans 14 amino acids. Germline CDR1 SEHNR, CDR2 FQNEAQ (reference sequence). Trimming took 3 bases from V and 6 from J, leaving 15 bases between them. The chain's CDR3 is CASSLSTREAEQYF. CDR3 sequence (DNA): TGTGCCAGCAGCTTGTCTACGAGGGAGGCCGAGCAGTACTTC.

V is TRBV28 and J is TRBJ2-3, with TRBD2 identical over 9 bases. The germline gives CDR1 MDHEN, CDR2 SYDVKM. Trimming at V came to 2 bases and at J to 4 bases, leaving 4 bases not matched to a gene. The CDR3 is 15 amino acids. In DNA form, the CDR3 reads TGTGCCAGCAGTTTAGGTAGCGGGAGCGCAGATACGCAGTATTTT. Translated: CASSLGSGSADTQYF.